The table lists the clone carrying this TCR beta chain with a few counts. The source of the sample is a study of T cells in Graves' hyperthyroidism and ophthalmopathy. Uncontrolled infection, other autoimmune disease, pregnancy or lactation excluded patients. The CDR3 has 15 residues. The trim removed 2 bases at V and 4 bases at J, leaving 9 bases unmatched. CDR1 is SQVTM, CDR2 ANQGSEA, per germline. TCR beta CDR3 regions were amplified from RNA. With the HTBI primer set, the TCR CDR3 went through a first round of RT-PCR. TCRdb re-analysed the multiplex PCR reads in MiXCR, keeping a single row per CDR3 protein. The table includes fewer than 650,000 distinct CDR3 sequences, around 43% detected once.

The sequenced sample consisted of peripheral blood or thyroid tissue (not recorded which). This TCR was sampled from an adult woman with Graves' disease, either hyperthyroidism or ophthalmopathy (not recorded which). The V and J genes are TRBV29-1 and TRBJ2-7; 9 bases map to TRBD1. The CDR3 spells CSVERQGGTVYEQYF. Here the CDR3 DNA reads TGCAGCGTTGAACGACAGGGGGGAACAGTGTACGAGCAGTACTTC.